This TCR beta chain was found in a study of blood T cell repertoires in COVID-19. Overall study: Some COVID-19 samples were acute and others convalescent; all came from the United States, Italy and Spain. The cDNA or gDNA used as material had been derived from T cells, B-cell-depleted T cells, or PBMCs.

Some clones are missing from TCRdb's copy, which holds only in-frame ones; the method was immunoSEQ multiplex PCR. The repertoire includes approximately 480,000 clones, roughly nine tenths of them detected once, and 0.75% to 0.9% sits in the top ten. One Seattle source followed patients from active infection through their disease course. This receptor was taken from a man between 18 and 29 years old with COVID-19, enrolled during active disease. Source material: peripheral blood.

CDR3 sequence (DNA): TGTGCCAGCAGTTTATTTGCGGGGACCTACAATGAGCAGTTCTTC. Amino acids: CASSLFAGTYNEQFF. V and J are TRBV27 and TRBJ2-1; TRBD2 might be the D (6 bases). Germline CDR1 is MNHEY and CDR2 is SMNVEV (reference sequence). Deletions cut 1 base from V and 2 bases from J, with 9 bases between. This CDR3 spans 15 amino acids.